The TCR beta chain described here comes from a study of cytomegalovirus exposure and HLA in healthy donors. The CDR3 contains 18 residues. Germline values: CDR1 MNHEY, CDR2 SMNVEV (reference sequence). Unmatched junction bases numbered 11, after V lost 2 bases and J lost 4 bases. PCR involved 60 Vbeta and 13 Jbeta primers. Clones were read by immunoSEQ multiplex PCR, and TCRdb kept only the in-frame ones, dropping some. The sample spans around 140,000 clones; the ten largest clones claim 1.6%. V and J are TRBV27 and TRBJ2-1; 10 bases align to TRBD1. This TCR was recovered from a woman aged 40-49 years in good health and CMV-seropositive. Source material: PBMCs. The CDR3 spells CASSLDRLPGQGYNEQFF. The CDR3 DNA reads TGTGCCAGCAGTTTAGATCGCCTACCGGGACAGGGGTACAATGAGCAGTTCTTC.